Listed here are 6 T cell receptor beta chains from one sample, sequenced in a study of CD8 T cells in ankylosing spondylitis. MiXCR was run by TCRdb on the 5' RACE reads, yielding one entry per CDR3 protein. The sample shows some 340,000 distinct CDR3 sequences, about 14% of them seen only once. The sequenced sample consisted of blood, either unsorted or a sorted T cell fraction (not recorded which). The source of these receptors is a male donor with ankylosing spondylitis or in good health (not recorded which).

This clonotype showed up just a few times. Here the CDR3 reads CASSPGQGPETQYF. The CDR3 bases are TGTGCCAGCAGCCCAGGACAGGGGCCAGAGACCCAGTACTTC. The chain joins TRBV7-2 to TRBJ2-5, with TRBD1 matching 9 bases. From germline, CDR1 is SGHTA and CDR2 FQGNSA. The V segment lost 5 bases and the J segment 4 bases; nucleotides outside the gene matches: 5. The CDR3 covers 14 residues. The full variable domain, its missing parts supplied by reference TRBV7-2 and TRBJ2-5, is GAGVSQSPSNKVTEKGKDVELRCDPISGHTALYWYRQSLGQGLEFLIYFQGNSAPDKSGLPSDRFSAERTGGSVSTLTIQRTQQEDSAVYLCASSPGQGPETQYFGPGTRLLVL.

This rearrangement joins TRBV27 to TRBJ2-1, with 9 bases aligning to TRBD2. V trimming: 5 bases; J trimming: 7 bases; junction bases outside the gene matches: 15. The CDR3 has 17 residues. CDR1 and CDR2 (germline): MNHEY, SMNVEV (reference sequence). The CDR3 nucleotides are TGTGCCAGCAGTACCATATATAGCGGGAGAGAGAGAAATGAGCAGTTCTTC. Its protein is CASSTIYSGRERNEQFF.

This clonotype was observed many times. This rearrangement joins TRBV24-1 to TRBJ2-7; D not certain. Germline CDR1 KGHDR, CDR2 SFDVKD. The CDR3 consists of 11 residues. V shed 3 bases and J shed 4 bases, with 3 bases lying between them. DNA for the CDR3: TGTGCCACCAGTGATGGGTACGAGCAGTACTTC. Its protein product is CATSDGYEQYF.

The table lists this clonotype with a few counts. This chain uses TRBV20-1 with TRBJ2-7, with 8 bases matching TRBD2. The germline gives CDR1 DFQATT, CDR2 SNEGSKA (reference sequence). The trim removed 4 bases at V and 0 bases at J, leaving 8 bases unmatched. The CDR3 contains 15 residues. CDR3 DNA sequence: TGCAGTGCTATAATAGCGGGACCGAGCTCCTACGAGCAGTACTTC. It is translated as CSAIIAGPSSYEQYF.

This clonotype was counted between two and nine times. The rearrangement links TRBV6-5 to TRBJ1-2; TRBD1 might be the D (5 bases). V shed 0 bases and J shed 4 bases, with 21 bases lying between them. Germline V gives CDR1 MNHEY, CDR2 SVGAGI. The CDR3 runs to 18 residues. The CDR3 region is CASSYSNPGPGGGYGYTF. The CDR3 region has the DNA TGTGCCAGCAGTTACTCGAATCCTGGCCCGGGCGGGGGCTATGGCTACACCTTC.

A few counts support this clonotype. The rearrangement joins TRBV4-1 to TRBJ2-3, with 8 bases lining up with TRBD2. From germline, CDR1 is MGHRA and CDR2 YSYEKL. J gave up 10 bases and V 1 base, and 7 bases lay outside the gene matches. The CDR3 spans 14 residues. DNA of the CDR3: TGCGCCAGCAGCCAAGCAACGGGAGGGCTTGCGCAGTATTTT. Its translation is CASSQATGGLAQYF.